The clone carrying this TCR beta chain occurred a few times. One entry per CDR3 protein, called by TCRdb with MiXCR from the PCR reads. This sample has a few hundred thousand distinct CDR3 sequences; roughly 24% occur once, and the top ten carry 0.74%. The sample belongs to a study of molecular identifiers for immune sequencing clone quantification. Across the study: Naive CD8 cell RNA, from 20,000 or 100,000 cells, was split five ways in replicates, with four sequenced.

The CDR3 extends over 14 amino acids. V shed 3 bases and J shed 4 bases, with 11 bases lying between them. Germline loops: CDR1 SNHLY, CDR2 FYNNEI. The sequence derives from a human donor in good health. Some libraries in this study had Jurkat cell RNA spiked in. This chain joins TRBV2 and TRBJ2-3; D call uncertain. The sequencing sample was made of naive CD8+ T cells from blood, with Jurkat cell RNA spiked in. Subset given: FACS-sorted CD8+CD4-CCR7+CD45RA+ naive T cells. The CDR3 sequence: CASSDRFRADTQYF. CDR3 sequence (DNA): TGTGCCAGCAGTGACAGGTTCCGGGCAGATACGCAGTATTTT.